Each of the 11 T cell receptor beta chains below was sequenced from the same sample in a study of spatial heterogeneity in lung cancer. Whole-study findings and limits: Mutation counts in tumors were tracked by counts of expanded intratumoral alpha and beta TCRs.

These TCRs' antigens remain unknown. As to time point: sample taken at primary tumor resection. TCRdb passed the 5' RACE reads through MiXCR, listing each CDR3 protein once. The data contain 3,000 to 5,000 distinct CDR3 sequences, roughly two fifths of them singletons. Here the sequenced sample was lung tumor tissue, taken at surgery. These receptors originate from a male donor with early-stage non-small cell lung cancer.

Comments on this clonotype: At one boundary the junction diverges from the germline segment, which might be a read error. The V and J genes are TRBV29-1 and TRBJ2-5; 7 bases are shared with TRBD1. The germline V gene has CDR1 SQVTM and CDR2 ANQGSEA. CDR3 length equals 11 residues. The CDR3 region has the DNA TGCAGCGTGGACAGGAGAGAGGCCCAGTACTTC. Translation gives CSVDRREAQYF.

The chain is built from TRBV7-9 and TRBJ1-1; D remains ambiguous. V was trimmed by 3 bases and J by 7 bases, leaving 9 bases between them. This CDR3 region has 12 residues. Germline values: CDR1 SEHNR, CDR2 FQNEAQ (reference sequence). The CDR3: CASSLLFGEAFF. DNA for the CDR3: TGTGCCAGCAGCTTGTTGTTTGGTGAAGCTTTCTTT. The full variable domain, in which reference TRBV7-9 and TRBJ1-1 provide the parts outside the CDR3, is DTGVSQNPRHKITKRGQNVTFRCDPISEHNRLYWYRQTLGQGPEFLTYFQNEAQLEKSRLLSDRFSAERPKGSFSTLEIQRTEQGDSAMYLCASSLLFGEAFFGQGTRLTVV.

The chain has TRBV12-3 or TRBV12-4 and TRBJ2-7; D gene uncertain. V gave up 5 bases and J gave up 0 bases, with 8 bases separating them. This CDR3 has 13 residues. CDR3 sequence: CASSIEGSYEQYF. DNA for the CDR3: TGTGCCAGCAGTATCGAAGGCTCCTACGAGCAGTACTTC.

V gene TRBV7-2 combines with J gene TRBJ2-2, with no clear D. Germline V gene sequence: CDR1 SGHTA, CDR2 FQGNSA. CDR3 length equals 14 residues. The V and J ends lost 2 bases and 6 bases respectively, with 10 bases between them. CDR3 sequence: CASSLWAVAGELFF. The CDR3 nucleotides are TGTGCCAGCAGCTTATGGGCAGTAGCCGGGGAGCTGTTTTTT.

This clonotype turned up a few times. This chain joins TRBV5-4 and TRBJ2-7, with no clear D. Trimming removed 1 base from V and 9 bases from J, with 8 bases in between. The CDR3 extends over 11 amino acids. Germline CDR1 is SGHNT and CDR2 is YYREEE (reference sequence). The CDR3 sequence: CASSLSGLQYF. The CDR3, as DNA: TGTGCCAGCAGCTTGAGTGGGTTGCAGTACTTC.

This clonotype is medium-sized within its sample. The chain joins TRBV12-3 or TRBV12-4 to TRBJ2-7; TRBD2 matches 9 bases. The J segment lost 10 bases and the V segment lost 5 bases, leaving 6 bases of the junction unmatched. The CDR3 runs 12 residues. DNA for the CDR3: TGTGCCAGCAGTCTCCGGACTAGCGAACAGTACTTC. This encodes CASSLRTSEQYF.

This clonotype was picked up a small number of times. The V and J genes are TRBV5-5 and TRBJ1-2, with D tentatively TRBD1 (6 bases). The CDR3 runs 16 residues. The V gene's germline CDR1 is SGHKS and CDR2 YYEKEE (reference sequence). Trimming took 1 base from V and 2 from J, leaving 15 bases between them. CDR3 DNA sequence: TGTGCCAGCAGCTTGACCGGGGACACCGTAAACTATGGCTACACCTTC. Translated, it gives CASSLTGDTVNYGYTF.

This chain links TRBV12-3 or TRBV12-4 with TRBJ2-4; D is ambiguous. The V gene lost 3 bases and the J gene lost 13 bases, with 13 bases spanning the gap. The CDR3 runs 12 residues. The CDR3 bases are TGTGCCAGCAGTTTCCTTGACGGAAACCAGTACTTC. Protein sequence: CASSFLDGNQYF.

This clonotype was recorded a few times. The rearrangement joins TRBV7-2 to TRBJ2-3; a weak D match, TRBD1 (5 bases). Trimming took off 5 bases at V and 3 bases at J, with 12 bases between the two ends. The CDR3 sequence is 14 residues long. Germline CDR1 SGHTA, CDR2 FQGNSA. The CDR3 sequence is CASSQGYETDTQYF. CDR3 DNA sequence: TGTGCCAGCAGCCAGGGTTATGAAACAGATACGCAGTATTTT.

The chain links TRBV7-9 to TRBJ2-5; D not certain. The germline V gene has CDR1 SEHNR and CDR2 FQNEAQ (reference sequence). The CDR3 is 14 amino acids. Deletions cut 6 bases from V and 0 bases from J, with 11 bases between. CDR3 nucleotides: TGTGCCAGCAGTTTTGATAGGGACCAAGAGACCCAGTACTTC. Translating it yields CASSFDRDQETQYF.

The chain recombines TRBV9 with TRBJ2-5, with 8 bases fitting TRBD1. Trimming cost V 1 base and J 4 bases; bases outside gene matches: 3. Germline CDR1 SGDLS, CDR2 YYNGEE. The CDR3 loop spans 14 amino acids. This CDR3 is CASSVQGASETQYF. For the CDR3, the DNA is TGTGCCAGCAGCGTACAGGGGGCGTCAGAGACCCAGTACTTC. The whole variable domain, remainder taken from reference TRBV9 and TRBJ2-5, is DSGVTQTPKHLITATGQRVTLRCSPRSGDLSVYWYQQSLDQGLQFLIQYYNGEERAKGNILERFSAQQFPDLHSELNLSSLELGDSALYFCASSVQGASETQYFGPGTRLLVL.